The entry that follows covers one TCR beta chain sequence. Additional DNA sequences in this sample encode the identical CDR3. Per the study methods: Reference gene primer amplification in the assay estimated nucleated cell counts. TCRdb's table, derived via immunoSEQ multiplex PCR, lists solely in-frame clones and lacks some. V, J and clone size are those of that table, while D and trimming were read from the DNA. The table records some 100,000 clones, over 75% of them present only once. This entry is derived from a study of blood T cell repertoires in COVID-19. Turning to the study itself: Nucleic acid was either cDNA or gDNA, and it came from T cells, B-cell-depleted T cells, or PBMCs.

The trim removed 3 bases at V and 2 bases at J, leaving 2 bases unmatched. The length of the CDR3 is 15 residues. CDR1 SGDLS and CDR2 YYNGEE come from the germline V gene. The sequence was collected from a man aged 55-75 years with acute or convalescent COVID-19. Sequences were obtained from peripheral blood. The chain couples TRBV9 to TRBJ2-1; 10 bases map to TRBD1. In DNA, the CDR3 is TGTGCCAGCAGCGCCGGGACAGGGGCCTACAATGAGCAGTTCTTC. Translation: CASSAGTGAYNEQFF.